A selection of T cell receptor beta chains follows, all from one sample in a study of blood T cells in healthy people across ages. TCRdb recomputed calls from the 5' RACE reads with MiXCR, one row per CDR3 protein. The profile covers roughly 1,300,000 distinct CDR3 sequences, with around 59% appearing a single time and roughly 6.3% taken by the ten largest. The source material was blood. These receptors all come from a man between 18 and 35 years old in good health. CDR3s include the opening cysteine and the closing phenylalanine or tryptophan. A D gene is named only where the DNA matches it firmly. Part of the rows lack a size; the others show once, few, many or a class for expanded clones.

TRBV27,NA,NA,TRBJ1-1,14,TGTGCCAGCAGTTTCGTCGGCAGGGACACTGAAGCTTTCTTT,CASSFVGRDTEAFF
TRBV6-6,few,NA,TRBJ2-4,12,TGTGCCAGCAGTTACTCTGACGGGGAGCAGTACTTC,CASSYSDGEQYF
TRBV20-1,NA,NA,TRBJ1-6,16,TGCAGTGCTAGAGATCCCACAGGGAATTATAAGTCACCCCTCCACTTT,CSARDPTGNYKSPLHF
TRBV7-9,NA,NA,TRBJ1-2,13,TGTGCCAGCAGCGTAAAACAACTTGATGGCTACACCTTC,CASSVKQLDGYTF
TRBV7-9,NA,TRBD1,TRBJ2-7,13,TGTGCCAGCAACTTAGGACAGGGCGGCGAGCAGTACTTC,CASNLGQGGEQYF
TRBV15,NA,NA,TRBJ1-6,16,TGTGCCACCAACCAGATGACGGACTCCTATAATTCACCCCTCCACTTT,CATNQMTDSYNSPLHF
TRBV29-1,NA,TRBD2,TRBJ2-4,17,TGCAGCGTTCTGGCGGGAATTTACGGGAGGGCCAAAAACATTCAGTACTTC,CSVLAGIYGRAKNIQYF
TRBV6-2/TRBV6-3,NA,TRBD1,TRBJ1-5,14,TGTGCCAGCAGCCGCGACAGGGGGCCTCAGCCCCAGCATTTT,CASSRDRGPQPQHF
TRBV4-1,NA,TRBD1,TRBJ2-7,15,TGCGCCAGCAGCCAAGAATGGACAGGGTATTACGAGCAGTACTTC,CASSQEWTGYYEQYF
TRBV3-1,few,TRBD2,TRBJ2-7,17,TGTGCCAGCAGCCAAGGGGGGAGAGCGGGGTACTCCTACGAGCAGTACTTC,CASSQGGRAGYSYEQYF
TRBV25-1,NA,NA,TRBJ2-7,11,TGTGCCAGCAACAGTGGATACGAGCAGTACTTC,CASNSGYEQYF
TRBV2,NA,TRBD1,TRBJ2-7,15,TGTGCCAGCAGTGAACGACAGGGCTCCCCCTACGAGCAGTACTTC,CASSERQGSPYEQYF
TRBV10-3,few,TRBD2,TRBJ2-4,18,TGTGCCATCAGTGAGTCCCCAGCGGGGGGCCAGCACAAAAACATTCAGTACTTC,CAISESPAGGQHKNIQYF
TRBV11-2,NA,TRBD2,TRBJ2-2,17,TGTGCCAGCAGCTTAGATCTGACTAGCTGGAACGCCGGGGAGCTGTTTTTT,CASSLDLTSWNAGELFF
TRBV2,NA,TRBD2,TRBJ2-7,14,TGTGCCAGCAAATGGACTAGCGGGATAAACGAGCAGTACTTC,CASKWTSGINEQYF
TRBV27,few,TRBD2,TRBJ2-7,15,TGTGCCAGCAGTTTCGCGGCTAGCGGGAGCTACGAGCAGTACTTC,CASSFAASGSYEQYF
TRBV7-6,NA,NA,TRBJ2-7,14,TGTGCCAGCAGCGCCCCGACCGGGCACTACGAGCAGTACTTC,CASSAPTGHYEQYF